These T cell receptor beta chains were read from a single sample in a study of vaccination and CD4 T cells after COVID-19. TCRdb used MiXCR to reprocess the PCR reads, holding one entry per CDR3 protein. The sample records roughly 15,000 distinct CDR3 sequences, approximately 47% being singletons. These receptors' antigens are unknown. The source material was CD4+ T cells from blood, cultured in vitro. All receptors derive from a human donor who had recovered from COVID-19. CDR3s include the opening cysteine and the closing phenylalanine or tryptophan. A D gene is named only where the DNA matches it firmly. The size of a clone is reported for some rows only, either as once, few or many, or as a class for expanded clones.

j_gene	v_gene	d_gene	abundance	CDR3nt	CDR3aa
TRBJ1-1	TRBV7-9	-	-	TGTGCCAGCAACGTCCCTCGGGACGGAACTGAAGCTTTCTTT	CASNVPRDGTEAFF
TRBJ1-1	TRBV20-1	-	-	TGCAGTGCTAGAGATACAGGGCACACTGAAGCTTTCTTT	CSARDTGHTEAFF
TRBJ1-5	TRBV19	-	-	TGTGCCAGTAGCTACATGGGGGCGGCCGGGTCCCAGCATTTT	CASSYMGAAGSQHF
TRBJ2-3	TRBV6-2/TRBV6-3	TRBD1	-	TGTGCCAGCAGTCCCCTGGGACAGGGGGCAGAAGATACGCAGTATTTT	CASSPLGQGAEDTQYF
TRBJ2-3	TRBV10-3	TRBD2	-	TGTGCCATCAGTGGCGGGGGGGCCCAGGCAGATACGCAGTATTTT	CAISGGGAQADTQYF
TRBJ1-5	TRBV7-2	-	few	TGTGCCAGCACCCAGGGGTCGACAGTTGGCAATCAGCCCCAGCATTTT	CASTQGSTVGNQPQHF
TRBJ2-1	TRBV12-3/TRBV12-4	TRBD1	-	TGTGCCAGCAGTCACACAGGGGGCGTGGGATATGAGCAGTTCTTC	CASSHTGGVGYEQFF
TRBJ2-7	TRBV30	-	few	TGTGCCTGGAGTGTACTTTTGGCAGGCTCCCACGAGCAGTACTTC	CAWSVLLAGSHEQYF
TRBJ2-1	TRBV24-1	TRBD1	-	TGTGCCACCAGTGACAGGACAGGGGGGACTCACAATGAGCAGTTCTTC	CATSDRTGGTHNEQFF
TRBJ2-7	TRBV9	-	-	TGTGCCAGCAGCGTAGTCCCCGACCCCTACGAGCAGTACTTC	CASSVVPDPYEQYF
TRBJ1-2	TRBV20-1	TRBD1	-	TGCAGTGCTAGTGGACAGGACACCAACTATGGCTACACCTTC	CSASGQDTNYGYTF
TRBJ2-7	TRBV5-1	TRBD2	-	TGCGCCAGCAGCACGGCGGGGGGGAACTACGAGCAGTACTTC	CASSTAGGNYEQYF
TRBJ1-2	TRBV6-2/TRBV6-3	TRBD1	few	TGTGCCAGCAGCGTCCCCGGCGGGACAGGGAATGGCTACACCTTC	CASSVPGGTGNGYTF
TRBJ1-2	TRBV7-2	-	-	TGTGCCAGCAGCTTAACCCAGGGCGGCTATGGCTACACCTTC	CASSLTQGGYGYTF
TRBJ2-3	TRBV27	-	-	TGTGCCAGCACCTCGCGCCGTAGCACAGATACGCAGTATTTT	CASTSRRSTDTQYF
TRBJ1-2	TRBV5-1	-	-	TGCGCCAGCAACCGGGGGGACGATGGCTACACCTTC	CASNRGDDGYTF
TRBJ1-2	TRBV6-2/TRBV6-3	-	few	TGTGCCAGCAGTTATAACTATGGCTACACCTTC	CASSYNYGYTF
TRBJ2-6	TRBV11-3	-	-	TGTGCCAGCAGCTTAGAGGCAGATGGGGCCAACGTCCTGACTTTC	CASSLEADGANVLTF
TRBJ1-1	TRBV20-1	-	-	TGCAGTGCTAGACCGCCAGGGAGTGATGGTGCTTTCTTT	CSARPPGSDGAFF
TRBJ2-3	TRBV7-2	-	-	TGTGCCAGCAGCTCAACACAATATTGGACTAGCACAGATACGCAGTATTTT	CASSSTQYWTSTDTQYF
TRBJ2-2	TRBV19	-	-	TGTGCCGGCCACAGGGGGGGAGCCGGGGAGCTGTTTTTT	CAGHRGGAGELFF
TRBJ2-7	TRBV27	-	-	TGTGCCAGCAGCCCGGTAGGATATCAGATCTACGAGCAGTACTTC	CASSPVGYQIYEQYF
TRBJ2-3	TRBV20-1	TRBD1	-	TGCAGTGCTGCGCGGGACAGGAGCACAGATACGCAGTATTTT	CSAARDRSTDTQYF
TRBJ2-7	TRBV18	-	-	TGTGCCAGCTCACCAGGGACCTACGAGCAGTACTTC	CASSPGTYEQYF
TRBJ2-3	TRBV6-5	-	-	TGTGCCAGCAGTTACTCTGGGGGAGCAGCAGATACGCAGTATTTT	CASSYSGGAADTQYF
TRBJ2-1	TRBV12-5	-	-	TGTGCTAGTGGTTTAGAAGCGGCTTACAATGAGCAGTTCTTC	CASGLEAAYNEQFF
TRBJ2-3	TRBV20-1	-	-	TGCAGTGCAGATCATAAGACGCGCCCCGGCCCGGATACGCAGTATTTT	CSADHKTRPGPDTQYF
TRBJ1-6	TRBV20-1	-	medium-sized	TGCAGTGCTAGAAAACCTCGGGCAGGGTTGAATTCACCCCTCCACTTT	CSARKPRAGLNSPLHF
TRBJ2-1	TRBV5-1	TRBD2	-	TGCGCCAGCAGCTCAGAACCGGGACTAGCCAGTGAGCAGTTCTTC	CASSSEPGLASEQFF
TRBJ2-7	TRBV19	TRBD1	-	TGTGCCAGTTCTCGGGACAGGATCTACGAGCAGTACTTC	CASSRDRIYEQYF
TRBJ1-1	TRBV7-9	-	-	TGTGCCAGCAGCTTAGGGGCAGGGAGTACATTCGGCACTGAAGCTTTCTTT	CASSLGAGSTFGTEAFF
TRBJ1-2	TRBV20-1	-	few	TGCAGTGCTAGGCCCCCCCGAGGGGCGGACTATGGCTACACCTTC	CSARPPRGADYGYTF
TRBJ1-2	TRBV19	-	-	TGTGCCAGTAGTATCCTGTATAGGCAGGATGGCTACACCTTC	CASSILYRQDGYTF
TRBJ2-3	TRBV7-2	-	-	TGTGCCAGCAGCTTCGGGGTTTCCTACACAGATACGCAGTATTTT	CASSFGVSYTDTQYF
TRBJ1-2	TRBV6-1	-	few	TGTGCCAGCAGTCTCCTGGGGGTGGACTATGGCTACACCTTC	CASSLLGVDYGYTF
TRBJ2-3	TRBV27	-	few	TGTGCCAGCAGTACCGGTCGCAGGCGCACAGATACGCAGTATTTT	CASSTGRRRTDTQYF
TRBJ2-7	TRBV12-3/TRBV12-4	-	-	TGTGCCAGCACTCGAACCGCCGGGACTCCCAGGATAGCCTACGAGCAGTACTTC	CASTRTAGTPRIAYEQYF
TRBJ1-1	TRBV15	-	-	TGTGCCACCAGCAGAGATGGGGAGGCCAGTCCGAACACTGAAGCTTTCTTT	CATSRDGEASPNTEAFF
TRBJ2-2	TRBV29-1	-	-	TGCAGCGTTGGACTCTTGAACACCGGGGAGCTGTTTTTT	CSVGLLNTGELFF
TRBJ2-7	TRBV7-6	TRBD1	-	TGTGCCAGCAGCCACGGACAGGTCTACGAGCAGTACTTC	CASSHGQVYEQYF
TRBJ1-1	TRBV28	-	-	TGTGCCAGCAGTTTGGGACTGGGGGGCACTGAAGCTTTCTTT	CASSLGLGGTEAFF
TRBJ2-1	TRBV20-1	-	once	TGCAGTGCTCCAGAGAATAACAGGGACAATGAGCAGTTCTTC	CSAPENNRDNEQFF
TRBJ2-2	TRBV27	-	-	TGTGCCAGCAGTTTATTTGACAGGTTTTCCACCGGGGAGCTGTTTTTT	CASSLFDRFSTGELFF
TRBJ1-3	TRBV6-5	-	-	TGTGCCAGCAGTTCCCCGGACCGATCTGGAAACACCATATATTTT	CASSSPDRSGNTIYF
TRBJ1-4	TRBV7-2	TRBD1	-	TGTGCCAGCAGCTTAGACAGGGGGCATGAAAAACTGTTTTTT	CASSLDRGHEKLFF
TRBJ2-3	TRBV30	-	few	TGTGCCTGGAGGTTGGGTTACCTATCCACAGATACGCAGTATTTT	CAWRLGYLSTDTQYF
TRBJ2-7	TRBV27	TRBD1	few	TGTGCCAGCAGTCCCTTGGGGACAGGGACCTACGAGCAGTACTTC	CASSPLGTGTYEQYF
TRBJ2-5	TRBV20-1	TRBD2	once	TGCAGTGCTAGATCCCTCGGACTAGCGGGAGGGGTGGAGACCCAGTACTTC	CSARSLGLAGGVETQYF
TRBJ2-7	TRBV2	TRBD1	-	TGTGCCACCCTCCGGGACAGGGGATACGAGCAGTACTTC	CATLRDRGYEQYF
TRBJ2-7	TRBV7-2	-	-	TGTGCCAGCAGCTTACAATACGGCGGCTACGAGCAGTACTTC	CASSLQYGGYEQYF
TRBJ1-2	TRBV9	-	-	TGTGCCAGCAGCGTAGGGTCCCGCCTCGATGGCTACACCTTC	CASSVGSRLDGYTF
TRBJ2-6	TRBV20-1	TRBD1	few	TGCAGTGCGGGGACAGGGCTCTACTCTGGGGCCAACGTCCTGACTTTC	CSAGTGLYSGANVLTF
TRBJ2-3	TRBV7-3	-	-	TGTGCCAGCAGCCGCACTAGTGCCCACACAGATACGCAGTATTTT	CASSRTSAHTDTQYF
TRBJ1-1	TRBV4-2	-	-	TGTGCCAGCAGCCCCCGGGACGAGAACACTGAAGCTTTCTTT	CASSPRDENTEAFF
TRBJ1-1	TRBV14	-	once	TGTGCCAGCAGTCTAAGACCCTACACGGGGGACACTGAAGCTTTCTTT	CASSLRPYTGDTEAFF
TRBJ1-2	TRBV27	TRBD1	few	TGTGCCAGCAGTTCCCGCAGGGACAGCAACTATGGCTACACCTTC	CASSSRRDSNYGYTF
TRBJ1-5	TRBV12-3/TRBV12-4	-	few	TGTGCCAGCAGCCGATCCCGGGAGATAGGGGTCCAGCATTTT	CASSRSREIGVQHF
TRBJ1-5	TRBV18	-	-	TGTGCCAGCTCACCCCAAGGAGATCAGCCCCAGCATTTT	CASSPQGDQPQHF
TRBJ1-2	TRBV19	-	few	TGTGCCAGTAGTAGGCAGGGCTATGGCTACACCTTC	CASSRQGYGYTF
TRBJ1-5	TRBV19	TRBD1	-	TGTGCCAGTAGTTTAGACAGGGGAAGCAATCAGCCCCAGCATTTT	CASSLDRGSNQPQHF